This paragraph reports one T cell receptor (beta chain). What it binds is unknown. Sorting was done in triplicate for each CD8+ T cell subset (about 330,000 cells each). Cells classed as naive CD8+ T cells were CD45RO-CCR7+CD27+CD95-. This entry comes from a study of CXCR3-negative and CXCR3-positive naive CD8 T cells. Across the study: About 140 million TRB reads were obtained in total, which works out to about 1.5 +/- 0.3 million per library.

Study results and limitations: Naive CXCR3-positive and CXCR3-negative cells shared similar TRBV-TRBJ usage, unlike memory cells. Comparison of naive cells showed more hydrophobic TRB CDR3s in CXCR3-positive than in CXCR3-negative naive cells.

Germline V gene sequence: CDR1 LGHNA, CDR2 YSLEER. This CDR3 has 14 residues. It was by 5' RACE with UMI labels that the TRB cDNA libraries were prepared. After re-calling the 5' RACE reads, TCRdb lists one entry per CDR3 protein, DNA absent. The sample data list roughly 6,000 distinct CDR3 sequences. J is TRBJ2-7 and V is TRBV4-3. The TCR sequence derives from a human donor in good health. Some clones in this sample may be carry-over from other donors' samples. The sample was naive CXCR3+ CD8+ T cells from blood. Documented subset: CD45RO-CCR7+CD27+CD95- naive CD8+ T cells expressing CXCR3 (TNR3+). The CDR3 reads CASSLIDLSNEQYF.